Listed below are T cell receptor beta chains from one sample, sequenced in a study of beta chain features in type 1 diabetes. Generated by immunoSEQ multiplex PCR, the TCRdb table keeps only in-frame clones and is missing some. The data hold more than 110,000 clones, with 6.9% observed a single time. The sample was central memory CD4+ T cells from blood. The source is a woman aged 30 to 39 in good health. Each CDR3 is given with its conserved first and last residue. A D gene is named only where the DNA matches it firmly. A clone size is listed for some rows: how often the clone was seen (once, few, many), or a class if it is expanded.

TRBV7-7	NA	14	NA	TRBJ2-2	CASSGQIGTGELFF	TGTGCTAGCAGCGGACAGATCGGCACCGGGGAGCTGTTTTTT
TRBV7-9	TRBD2	14	few	TRBJ2-1	CASRDSGRGNEQFF	TGTGCCAGCAGAGACAGCGGGAGGGGCAATGAGCAGTTCTTC
TRBV5-6	TRBD2	16	NA	TRBJ2-1	CASSLGLAGVSNEQFF	TGTGCCAGCAGCTTGGGCTTAGCGGGAGTCTCTAATGAGCAGTTCTTC
TRBV19	TRBD2	16	few	TRBJ2-4	CASSVTSGVAKNIQYF	TGTGCCAGTAGTGTCACTAGCGGAGTAGCCAAAAACATTCAGTACTTC
TRBV6-1	NA	18	few	TRBJ2-3	CASSANQPWGGRADTQYF	TGTGCCAGCAGTGCTAACCAACCCTGGGGGGGCCGGGCAGATACGCAGTATTTT
TRBV7-8	NA	14	few	TRBJ2-7	CASIDGPQSYEQYF	TGTGCCTCTATAGACGGTCCACAGTCCTACGAGCAGTACTTC
TRBV28	NA	12	few	TRBJ2-7	CASSFLQGEQYF	TGTGCCAGCAGTTTCTTACAGGGAGAGCAGTACTTC
TRBV7-9	TRBD1	15	many	TRBJ1-1	CASSPGQQWDTEAFF	TGTGCCAGCAGCCCGGGACAGCAATGGGACACTGAAGCTTTCTTT
TRBV4-2	TRBD2	15	NA	TRBJ2-7	CASSPAGSGSYEQYF	TGTGCCAGCAGCCCGGCAGGTAGCGGGAGCTACGAGCAGTACTTC
TRBV30	TRBD2	17	NA	TRBJ2-1	CAWSAPQGLAVYNEQFF	TGTGCCTGGAGTGCACCCCAGGGACTAGCGGTGTACAATGAGCAGTTCTTC
TRBV19	NA	14	once	TRBJ2-6	CASSDRGGANVLTF	TGTGCCAGTAGTGACAGAGGAGGGGCCAACGTCCTGACTTTC
TRBV6-6	TRBD2	14	few	TRBJ2-7	CASSFSGRTYEQYF	TGTGCCAGCAGTTTTAGCGGGAGGACTTACGAGCAGTACTTC
TRBV2	TRBD2	12	few	TRBJ2-1	CASRLAGNEQFF	TGTGCCAGCAGACTAGCGGGGAATGAGCAGTTCTTC
TRBV28	TRBD2	17	NA	TRBJ2-1	CASSLIIAGAGTNEQFF	TGTGCCAGCAGTTTAATAATAGCGGGAGCGGGAACCAATGAGCAGTTCTTC
TRBV28	NA	14	NA	TRBJ1-1	CASRETGLRTEAFF	TGTGCCAGCAGGGAAACAGGGTTGCGCACTGAAGCTTTCTTT
TRBV6-1	NA	13	NA	TRBJ2-5	CASSWDTQETQYF	TGTGCCAGCAGTTGGGACACCCAAGAGACCCAGTACTTC
TRBV6-5	NA	13	few	TRBJ1-1	CASSERRGLEAFF	TGTGCCAGCAGTGAACGGAGGGGCCTTGAAGCTTTCTTT
TRBV6-5	NA	16	NA	TRBJ2-7	CASSYSSSVNSYEQYF	TGTGCCAGCAGTTACTCTTCAAGCGTGAACTCCTACGAGCAGTACTTC
TRBV18	NA	14	NA	TRBJ2-1	CASSPDREYNEQFF	TGTGCCAGCTCACCCGACAGAGAGTACAATGAGCAGTTCTTC
TRBV10-3	TRBD2	16	NA	TRBJ2-3	CAIRAGGPSSADTQYF	TGTGCCATCAGAGCGGGAGGGCCCTCTAGCGCAGATACGCAGTATTTT
TRBV7-2	NA	15	many	TRBJ2-5	CASSPKMIPGETQYF	TGTGCCAGCAGCCCGAAAATGATCCCGGGGGAGACCCAGTACTTC
TRBV2	NA	14	few	TRBJ2-5	CASGLGGVQETQYF	TGTGCCAGCGGCCTGGGCGGGGTTCAAGAGACCCAGTACTTC
TRBV7-9	TRBD1	17	few	TRBJ2-7	CASSLGSPRDRVSEQYF	TGTGCCAGCAGCTTAGGGAGCCCCCGGGACAGGGTGTCCGAGCAGTACTTC
TRBV28	TRBD1	17	NA	TRBJ2-5	CAISNPGQGAKGETQYF	TGTGCCATCTCGAATCCGGGACAGGGGGCGAAAGGAGAGACCCAGTACTTC
TRBV5-1	NA	15	NA	TRBJ2-3	CASRNREWGTDTQYF	TGCGCCAGCAGGAACAGGGAGTGGGGCACAGATACGCAGTATTTT
TRBV18	TRBD2	14	few	TRBJ2-1	CASSPTSGLNEQFF	TGTGCCAGCTCACCGACTAGCGGCCTCAATGAGCAGTTCTTC
TRBV9	NA	16	few	TRBJ1-1	CASSVTPLGAGMDAFF	TGTGCCAGCAGCGTAACCCCCTTGGGGGCAGGGATGGACGCTTTCTTT
TRBV1	NA	15	NA	TRBJ2-2	CTSSHGLGRGGELFF	TGCACCAGCAGCCATGGATTGGGCCGTGGCGGGGAGCTGTTTTTT
TRBV18	TRBD1	15	NA	TRBJ2-7	CASSPSRQGTYEQYF	TGTGCCAGCTCACCATCTCGACAGGGGACCTACGAGCAGTACTTC
TRBV6-5	NA	11	NA	TRBJ1-2	CASSLNYGYTF	TGTGCCAGCTCCCTTAACTATGGCTACACCTTC
TRBV7-9	TRBD1	17	NA	TRBJ1-2	CASSFADRDRLGDGYTF	TGTGCCAGCAGTTTCGCGGATAGGGACAGGCTGGGGGATGGCTACACCTTC
TRBV18	TRBD1	14	few	TRBJ2-7	CASSPRQGVYEQYF	TGTGCCAGCTCACCAAGACAGGGGGTGTACGAGCAGTACTTC
TRBV5-6	TRBD1	16	few	TRBJ1-4	CASSLSNRGQGEKLFF	TGTGCCAGCAGCCTATCAAACAGGGGGCAAGGTGAAAAACTGTTTTTT
TRBV28	TRBD2	17	NA	TRBJ2-1	CASSIIGTSGRTNEQFF	TGTGCCAGCAGTATCATTGGGACTAGCGGGAGAACTAATGAGCAGTTCTTC
TRBV15	TRBD2	19	NA	TRBJ2-2	CATSRDKGLAPTNTGELFF	TGTGCCACCAGCAGAGATAAGGGACTAGCACCAACGAACACCGGGGAGCTGTTTTTT
TRBV6-1	NA	15	few	TRBJ1-5	CASSEGANGNQPQHF	TGTGCCAGCAGTGAAGGGGCAAATGGCAATCAGCCCCAGCATTTT
TRBV29-1	NA	14	many	TRBJ2-5	CSTHLASNVETQYF	TGCAGCACACACCTAGCAAGCAATGTAGAGACCCAGTACTTC
TRBV6-6	NA	12	few	TRBJ2-7	CASSYTWLEQYF	TGTGCCAGCAGTTACACTTGGTTGGAGCAGTACTTC
TRBV7-8	TRBD1	16	NA	TRBJ1-5	CASSSQADRGLQPQHF	TGTGCCAGCAGCTCCCAGGCCGACAGGGGGCTTCAGCCCCAGCATTTT
TRBV19	TRBD2	17	few	TRBJ2-1	CASSILGGRSSYNEQFF	TGTGCCAGTAGTATTCTGGGCGGGAGATCCTCCTACAATGAGCAGTTCTTC
TRBV11-2	NA	12	NA	TRBJ1-2	CASSLRYYGYTF	TGTGCCAGCAGCTTACGGTACTATGGCTACACCTTC
TRBV6-1	TRBD2	15	few	TRBJ2-7	CASRRREESSYEQYF	TGTGCCAGCAGGCGTCGGGAGGAGAGCTCCTACGAGCAGTACTTC
TRBV7-2	NA	16	NA	TRBJ2-7	CASSPWGSGLSYEQYF	TGTGCCAGCAGCCCCTGGGGGAGCGGGCTCTCCTACGAGCAGTACTTC
TRBV28	TRBD1	14	few	TRBJ1-2	CASSLGTGVRGYTF	TGTGCCAGCAGTTTAGGGACAGGGGTTAGGGGCTACACCTTC
TRBV7-2	NA	13	NA	TRBJ2-5	CASSRQGGETQYF	TGTGCCAGCAGCCGACAGGGAGGAGAGACCCAGTACTTC
TRBV6-1	NA	12	few	TRBJ2-3	CASLAPTDTQYF	TGTGCCAGCCTAGCGCCCACAGATACGCAGTATTTT
TRBV7-6	TRBD1	16	NA	TRBJ2-7	CASSLGQARGRYEQYF	TGTGCCAGCAGCTTAGGGCAGGCTAGGGGGCGGTACGAGCAGTACTTC
TRBV18	NA	16	few	TRBJ2-1	CASSSTTGYSLNEQFF	TGTGCCAGCTCATCGACAACAGGTTATTCATTAAATGAGCAGTTCTTC
TRBV7-2	NA	16	many	TRBJ2-6	CASTLQGTSGANVLTF	TGTGCCAGCACCCTACAGGGTACCTCTGGGGCCAACGTCCTGACTTTC
TRBV4-2	TRBD2	16	NA	TRBJ2-1	CASSQGLAGDYREQFF	TGTGCCAGCAGCCAAGGTCTGGCGGGAGATTACAGGGAGCAGTTCTTC
TRBV4-2	NA	15	many	TRBJ2-3	CASSQDSGGADTQYF	TGTGCCAGCAGCCAAGACAGCGGTGGGGCAGATACGCAGTATTTT
TRBV4-3	TRBD2	14	NA	TRBJ2-7	CASSQQRENYEQYF	TGCGCCAGCAGCCAGCAGCGGGAGAACTACGAGCAGTACTTC
TRBV28	TRBD1	14	few	TRBJ2-7	CASSTGGAYYEQYF	TGTGCCAGCAGCACAGGGGGCGCTTATTACGAGCAGTACTTC
TRBV30	NA	13	few	TRBJ1-1	CAWSTQGNTEAFF	TGTGCCTGGAGTACCCAGGGGAACACTGAAGCTTTCTTT
TRBV5-4	NA	14	many	TRBJ1-2	CASTPGGANYGYTF	TGTGCCAGCACGCCTGGGGGCGCTAACTATGGCTACACCTTC
TRBV15	NA	16	few	TRBJ2-6	CATSRDAGAGANVLTF	TGTGCCACCAGCAGAGATGCAGGGGCGGGGGCCAACGTCCTGACTTTC
TRBV9	TRBD2	16	few	TRBJ2-5	CASSVLAGGFQETQYF	TGTGCCAGCAGCGTACTAGCGGGAGGGTTCCAAGAGACCCAGTACTTC
TRBV30	NA	14	few	TRBJ2-1	CAWSVLSSGNEQFF	TGTGCCTGGAGTGTACTTAGCTCGGGCAATGAGCAGTTCTTC
TRBV11-1	TRBD2	14	few	TRBJ2-5	CASRGLAGQETQYF	TGTGCCAGCAGGGGACTAGCGGGACAAGAGACCCAGTACTTC